A single sample gave rise to the 10 T cell receptor beta chains below, sequenced in a study of T cells in women clearing cervical HPV infection. TCRdb's copy holds only in-frame clones and misses some; the assay was immunoSEQ multiplex PCR. This table holds around 20,000 clones. Sequencing was performed on blood buffy coat. The receptors come from a woman aged 18-70 years with a cervical HPV16 infection that either progressed to CIN3+ or cleared (not recorded which).

The CDR3 bases that were read are TGTGCCGGGGCGGGGCTAACACAAGAGACC. Its translation: CAGAGLTQET. The whole CDR3 is CAGAGLTQETQYF. V and J are TRBV2 and TRBJ2-5; tentative D call: TRBD2 (6 bases). The DNA ends 3 residues before the CDR3 does, and the rest of the CDR3 is filled in from the germline J gene. CDR1 is SNHLY and CDR2 is FYNNEI in the germline V gene. The CDR3 totals 13 residues. Trimming left V 11 bases short and J 2 bases short, with 15 bases between.

Of note for this clone: The read comes to an end 3 residues before the CDR3 does, leaving the germline J gene to fill in the end. The genes are TRBV20-1 and TRBJ1-1, with 9 positions matching TRBD1. The CDR3 runs to 14 residues. Unmatched junction bases numbered 9, after V lost 6 bases and J lost 4 bases. CDR1 is DFQATT and CDR2 is SNEGSKA in the germline V gene (reference sequence). CDR3 in amino acids: CSANGDRVSTEAFF. The covered CDR3 bases are TGCAGTGCCAACGGGGACAGGGTAAGCACTGAA.

Turning to this clone: The CDR3 end falls 3 residues outside the read, so it is completed with the germline J gene. The rearrangement joins TRBV19 to TRBJ1-4; 7 bases are shared with TRBD1. CDR3 size: 13 residues. V dropped 7 bases and J dropped 7; count of bases not matched to a gene: 6. Looked up from germline, CDR1 is LNHDA and CDR2 is SQIVND (reference sequence). The CDR3 loop reads CASNRQGGEKLFF. CDR3 DNA, as far as it was read: TGTGCCAGTAATCGACAGGGTGGTGAAAAA.

With regard to this clone: The CDR3 goes on 3 residues after the read ends, and that part is filled in from the germline J gene. The chain employs TRBV5-1 and TRBJ2-3; the match to TRBD2 covers 9 bases. From germline, CDR1 is SGHRS and CDR2 YFSETQ. The CDR3 consists of 15 residues. The V and J ends lost 1 base and 4 bases, in that order; junction bases with no gene match: 4. The sequenced part of the CDR3 DNA is TGCGCCAGCAGCTTGAGAGCGGGAGGTGCAGATACG. Translation gives CASSLRAGGADT. The entire CDR3 protein is CASSLRAGGADTQYF.

Notes on this clone: The CDR3 extends 3 residues past the end of the read, so its final part is completed from the germline J gene. V is TRBV28 and J is TRBJ2-3; no clear D gene. V dropped 3 bases and J dropped 2 bases, with 6 bases sitting between them. The CDR3 contains 13 residues. Looked up from germline, CDR1 is MDHEN and CDR2 is SYDVKM. This CDR3 reads CASSFLPTDTQYF. The CDR3 bases that were read are TGTGCCAGCAGTTTCCTCCCCACAGATACG.

A remark on this clone: The read ends 3 residues shy of where the CDR3 ends; the end is completed using the germline J gene. The rearrangement links TRBV7-8 to TRBJ1-5; D uncertain. V lost 3 bases and J lost 0, with 6 bases in between. This CDR3 region has 14 residues. Germline values: CDR1 SGHVS, CDR2 FQNEAQ. The covered CDR3 bases are TGTGCCAGCAGCTTTCGTGTTAGCAATCAGCCC. Its protein product is CASSFRVSNQP. The entire CDR3 protein reads CASSFRVSNQPQHF. Supplemented by reference TRBV7-8 and TRBJ1-5, the full variable domain reads GAGVSQSPRYKVAKRGQDVALRCDPISGHVSLFWYQQALGQGPEFLTYFQNEAQLDKSGLPSDRFFAERPEGSVSTLKIQRTQQEDSAVYLCASSFRVSNQPQHFGDGTRLSIL.

Of note for this clone: The read terminates 3 residues ahead of where the CDR3 ends, so the germline J gene completes it. V is TRBV10-3 and J is TRBJ2-1; 8 bases align to TRBD2. Trimming removed 6 bases from V and 5 bases from J; junction bases left unmatched: 9. The CDR3 length is 15 residues. CDR1 ENHRY and CDR2 SYGVKD come from the germline V gene. Incomplete CDR3 DNA: TGTGCCATCAGGGGAATACTAGCGGCTGACAATGAG. Residues: CAIRGILAADNE. The CDR3 in its entirety is CAIRGILAADNEQFF.

About this clone itself: The read halts 3 residues ahead of the CDR3 end, with the missing end drawn from the germline J gene. The chain links TRBV7-2 to TRBJ2-1; 11 bases are a match to TRBD2. From germline, CDR1 is SGHTA and CDR2 FQGNSA. This CDR3 region has 15 residues. Germline trimming cut 2 bases from V and 6 bases from J; bases unmatched to any gene: 3. The CDR3 sequence is CASSLLAGGANEQFF. The sequenced CDR3 bases are TGTGCCAGCAGCTTATTAGCGGGAGGGGCCAATGAG.

On this clone: The read finishes 3 residues shy of the CDR3 end, and the germline J gene is used to complete it. The chain has TRBV20-1 and TRBJ2-7; 10 bases map to TRBD2. The CDR3 is 14 residues long. From germline, CDR1 is DFQATT and CDR2 SNEGSKA (reference sequence). V gave up 0 bases and J gave up 6 bases; unmatched junction bases: 5. The CDR3 loop reads CSARDTSGVTEQYF. The sequenced part of the CDR3 DNA is TGCAGTGCTAGAGATACTAGCGGGGTTACCGAG.

Remarks on this clone: Coverage ceases 3 residues before the CDR3 finishes, and the germline J gene fills in the end. The chain is built from TRBV20-1 and TRBJ1-2; D is possibly TRBD1 (5 bases). The germline V gene has CDR1 DFQATT and CDR2 SNEGSKA (reference sequence). The CDR3 runs 14 residues. V shed 0 bases and J shed 1 base, with 9 bases lying between them. The CDR3 loop is CSARDQGDNYGYTF. The sequenced part of the CDR3 DNA is TGCAGTGCTAGAGATCAGGGCGATAACTATGGC.